The 5 T cell receptor beta chains below come from one sample, sequenced in a study of T cell responses to AZD1222 COVID-19 vaccine. Only in-frame clones appear in the TCRdb table, and some are missing; sequencing was by immunoSEQ multiplex PCR. The sample shows over 100,000 clones, about 89% of them seen only once. The source was peripheral blood, collected on day 0 of AZD1222 vaccination. The receptors derive from an adult in good health.

The rearrangement joins TRBV6-5 to TRBJ2-1; D is perhaps TRBD1 or TRBD2 (5 bases each). The CDR3 runs 15 residues. V lost 5 bases and J lost 5, with 16 bases in between. The germline V gene encodes CDR1 MNHEY and CDR2 SVGAGI. The CDR3 protein is CASSHGTDRDNEQFF. The CDR3 nucleotides read TGTGCCAGCAGTCACGGGACCGACCGGGACAATGAGCAGTTCTTC.

The rearrangement joins TRBV7-6 to TRBJ2-1, with 11 bases aligning to TRBD2. Germline-derived CDR1 and CDR2 are SGHVS and FNYEAQ. J was trimmed by 5 bases and V by 5 bases; bases with no gene match: 11. This CDR3 has 17 amino acids. This CDR3 reads CASSARVLAGVDNEQFF. CDR3 coding DNA: TGTGCCAGCAGCGCCCGAGTACTAGCGGGGGTTGACAATGAGCAGTTCTTC.

The chain uses TRBV6-4 and TRBJ2-7, with 7 positions matching TRBD2. Germline CDR1 is MRHNA and CDR2 is SNTAGT. The CDR3 is made up of 15 amino acids. Unmatched junction bases numbered 8, after V lost 6 bases and J lost 0 bases. The CDR3: CASSFEGGSSYEQYF. For the CDR3, the DNA is TGTGCCAGCAGCTTCGAGGGAGGGAGCTCCTACGAGCAGTACTTC.

This clone was seen a few times. V and J are TRBV6-5 and TRBJ1-5; the D gene is possibly TRBD1 (6 bases). Trimming removed 6 bases at V and 4 bases at J, with 16 bases between. The CDR3 contains 15 residues. Germline CDR1 reads MNHEY; CDR2 reads SVGAGI. The chain's CDR3 is CASRARTVGNQPQHF. Here the CDR3 DNA reads TGTGCCAGCAGGGCTAGGACAGTGGGGAATCAGCCCCAGCATTTT.

V is TRBV30 and J is TRBJ2-1; 8 bases agree with TRBD1. CDR3 length equals 12 residues. The V and J ends lost 3 bases and 10 bases, in that order; junction bases with no gene match: 5. Germline CDR1 reads GTSNPN; CDR2 reads SVGIG (reference sequence). DNA of the CDR3: TGTGCCTGGAGCGGGGACAGGATCGAGCAGTTCTTC. Protein: CAWSGDRIEQFF.